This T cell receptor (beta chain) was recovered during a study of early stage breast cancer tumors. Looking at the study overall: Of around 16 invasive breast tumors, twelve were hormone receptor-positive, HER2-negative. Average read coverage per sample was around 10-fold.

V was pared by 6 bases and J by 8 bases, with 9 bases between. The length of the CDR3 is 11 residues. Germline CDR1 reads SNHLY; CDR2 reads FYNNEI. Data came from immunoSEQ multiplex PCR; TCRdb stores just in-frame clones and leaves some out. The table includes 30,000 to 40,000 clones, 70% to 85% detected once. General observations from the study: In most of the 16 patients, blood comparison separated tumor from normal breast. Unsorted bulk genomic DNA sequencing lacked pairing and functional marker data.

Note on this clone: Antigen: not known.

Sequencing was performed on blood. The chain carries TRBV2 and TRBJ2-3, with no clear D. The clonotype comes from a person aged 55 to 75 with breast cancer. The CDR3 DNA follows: TGTGCCAGCAGCCCCGAAGGTACGCAGTATTTT. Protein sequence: CASSPEGTQYF.